A single sample gave rise to the 13 T cell receptor beta chains below, sequenced in a study of response to subunit inactivated influenza vaccine. Each CDR3 protein gets one entry after TCRdb re-called the RT-PCR reads with MiXCR. The sample has hundreds of thousands of distinct CDR3 sequences; 15% to 20% are singletons. Sequencing was performed on PBMCs from blood, taken 5 days after vaccination. These receptors were obtained from a man between 45 and 60 years old who received an inactivated influenza vaccine.

This clonotype came up many times. One end of the junction varies from germline; a read error may be responsible. The chain uses TRBV5-1 and TRBJ2-1; D may be TRBD1 or TRBD2 (5 bases each). Germline V lookup: CDR1 SGHRS, CDR2 YFSETQ. This CDR3 is built from 14 residues. The CDR3 spells CASRLDGGYNEQFF. CDR3 nucleotides: TGCGCCAGCAGATTGGATGGGGGATACAATGAGCAGTTCTTC.

The chain combines TRBV9 with TRBJ2-3; D is perhaps TRBD1 or TRBD2 (5 bases each). Trimming stripped 1 base from V and 2 bases from J, with 14 bases between. The CDR3 length is 16 residues. Germline lookup yields CDR1 SGDLS and CDR2 YYNGEE. CDR3 sequence: CASSVSGARATDTQYF. The CDR3 DNA sequence: TGTGCCAGCAGCGTATCCGGGGCACGGGCCACAGATACGCAGTATTTT.

The J gene is TRBJ2-7, the V gene TRBV12-3 or TRBV12-4; D not resolved. The CDR3 is made up of 14 amino acids. Trimming pared 6 bases from V and 4 bases from J, leaving 16 bases between. The CDR3 DNA sequence: TGTGCCAGCAGCAGACGCTCAGACTCGTACGAGCAGTACTTC. It yields the protein CASSRRSDSYEQYF.

This clonotype was recorded a few times. The chain links TRBV15 to TRBJ1-4; TRBD1 is a possible D gene (6 bases). The germline V and J ends were trimmed by 3 bases and 4 bases, with 15 bases remaining between them. There are 16 residues in the CDR3. The germline V gene has CDR1 LNHNV and CDR2 YYDKDF (reference sequence). The CDR3 sequence is CATSSSRDIRNEKLFF. The CDR3, as DNA: TGTGCCACCAGCAGTTCTAGGGACATCCGTAATGAAAAACTGTTTTTT.

There are a few counts of this clonotype. The V call is TRBV20-1, the J call TRBJ2-1; no clear D gene. V lost 3 bases, J lost 0 bases, and 12 bases lay in between. The V gene's germline CDR1 is DFQATT and CDR2 SNEGSKA (reference sequence). This CDR3 has 15 residues. CDR3 amino acids: CSARDIETSYNEQFF. The CDR3 DNA follows: TGCAGTGCTAGGGATATAGAGACCTCCTACAATGAGCAGTTCTTC.

This clonotype was counted only a few times. CDR3 residues: CASSWDGQGTNEKLFF. The DNA of the CDR3 is TGCGCCAGCAGCTGGGACGGACAGGGGACTAATGAAAAACTGTTTTTT. V usage is TRBV5-1 and J usage is TRBJ1-4; 9 bases fit TRBD1. V was clipped by 3 bases and J by 2 bases; unmatched bases: 5. The V gene's germline CDR1 is SGHRS and CDR2 YFSETQ. This CDR3 comprises 16 residues.

This chain connects TRBV7-2 to TRBJ2-4; D is possibly TRBD1 (6 bases). The CDR3 has 13 residues. V dropped 4 bases and J dropped 8 bases, with 12 bases sitting between them. Germline-derived CDR1 and CDR2 are SGHTA and FQGNSA. CDR3 bases: TGTGCCAGCAGCTCGACAGGTAGTTACATTCAGTACTTC. It yields the protein CASSSTGSYIQYF. Full variable domain (remainder filled in from reference TRBV7-2 and TRBJ2-4): GAGVSQSPSNKVTEKGKDVELRCDPISGHTALYWYRQSLGQGLEFLIYFQGNSAPDKSGLPSDRFSAERTGGSVSTLTIQRTQQEDSAVYLCASSSTGSYIQYFGAGTRLSVL.

This clonotype was seen a handful of times. V gene TRBV5-1 combines with J gene TRBJ2-1; D is unresolved. V lost 5 bases and J lost 6, with 15 bases in between. The CDR3 consists of 14 residues. Germline CDR1 reads SGHRS; CDR2 reads YFSETQ. CDR3 DNA: TGCGCCAGCAGACCCTCGACTGGTTTCAATGAGCAGTTCTTC. This encodes CASRPSTGFNEQFF.

CDR3 bases: TGTGCCAGCAGTTACTCCCCTATGCGGGGGGTCTACAATGAGCAGTTCTTC. It yields the protein CASSYSPMRGVYNEQFF. The chain combines TRBV6-2 or TRBV6-3 with TRBJ2-1; 8 bases match TRBD2. The V gene end was trimmed by 0 bases and the J gene end by 3 bases; junction bases not matched to a gene: 7. From germline, CDR1 is MNHEY and CDR2 SVGEGT. The CDR3 is 17 amino acids.

This clonotype occurred many times. The chain joins TRBV12-3 or TRBV12-4 to TRBJ1-6; TRBD1 agrees at 8 bases. The CDR3 sequence is 15 residues long. V shed 5 bases and J 5 bases; nucleotides not matched to a gene: 5. CDR3 residues: CASSPTGDHNSPLHF. DNA of the CDR3: TGTGCCAGCAGTCCGACAGGGGATCATAATTCACCCCTCCACTTT.

This clonotype showed up just a few times. This sequence joins TRBV20-1 and TRBJ2-3; 9 positions agree with TRBD2. The CDR3 has 13 residues. V lost 5 bases to trimming and J lost 3 bases; unmatched junction nucleotides: 3. The germline CDR1 and CDR2 sequences are DFQATT and SNEGSKA (reference sequence). The CDR3: CSAPLAGTDTQYF. DNA for the CDR3: TGCAGTGCTCCCCTAGCGGGAACAGATACGCAGTATTTT.

This rearrangement joins TRBV12-3 or TRBV12-4 to TRBJ2-3; TRBD1 might be the D (7 bases). The CDR3 consists of 16 residues. With 3 bases removed from V and 5 bases from J, the gap between germline ends came to 18 bases. This chain's CDR3 is CASSFYGSQGGDTQYF. DNA for the CDR3: TGTGCCAGCAGTTTTTACGGATCCCAGGGGGGAGATACGCAGTATTTT.

V is TRBV2 and J is TRBJ2-5; D is undetermined. V shed 7 bases and J shed 4 bases, with 16 bases lying between them. The CDR3 extends over 14 amino acids. Germline CDR1 and CDR2: SNHLY and FYNNEI. CDR3 residues: CASIWLEQGETQYF. CDR3 DNA sequence: TGTGCCAGCATATGGCTAGAACAAGGAGAGACCCAGTACTTC.